The entry below gives a single T cell receptor beta chain sequence along with its context. V lost 2 bases to trimming and J lost 7 bases, with 14 bases between them. The CDR3 extends over 14 amino acids. From germline, CDR1 is MNHEY and CDR2 SMNVEV (reference sequence). These data are taken from a study of shared clonotypes between healthy human individuals. Cells designated naive CD8 were CD45RO-negative and were positively selected for CCR7, with terminally differentiated effector memory CD45RA+ cells excluded. The method was immunoSEQ multiplex PCR; TCRdb's version includes in-frame clones alone and lacks a portion of them. The table lists about 2.1 million clones, roughly 93% of them singletons.

The V gene is TRBV27, the J gene TRBJ2-5, with D possibly being TRBD1 or TRBD2 (6 bases each). The TCR originated in a man younger than 30 in good health. Some clones in this sample may be carry-over from other donors' samples. Sequenced input: naive CD8+ T cells from PBMCs. The CDR3 region has the DNA TGTGCCAGCAGTTTAGGGGGCACCGGGGGGACCCAGTACTTC. Translation gives CASSLGGTGGTQYF.